This T cell receptor beta chain was sequenced in a study of T cell responses to AZD1222 COVID-19 vaccine. Profiling relied on immunoSEQ multiplex PCR, and the TCRdb table lists in-frame clones only, not all of them. The sample carries 100,000 to 120,000 clones, roughly 90% recorded once. V lost 1 base and J 10 bases, leaving 11 bases between the germline ends. This CDR3 comprises 13 residues. Germline V gene data show CDR1 as LGHDT and CDR2 as YNNKEL (reference sequence). This receptor was obtained from an adult in good health. The rearrangement uses TRBV3-1 (or the pseudogene TRBV3-2) and TRBJ2-1, with D uncertain. Material: peripheral blood, obtained on day 0 of AZD1222 vaccination. In DNA form, the CDR3 reads TGTGCCAGCAGCCAAGCTCCCAGAGAGGAGCAGTTCTTC. Protein product: CASSQAPREEQFF.